The 7 T cell receptor beta chains presented below share a single source sample, sequenced in a study of CD8+ T cells in alopecia areata. Extracted RNA was reverse transcribed, and the resulting cDNA served as sequencing template. Here immunoSEQ multiplex PCR was the method, and the copy in TCRdb shows in-frame clones only, minus some. The repertoire holds around 97,000 clones, approximately 52% seen once, with 7.5% to 9% in the top ten. Sequenced material: CD4+ T cells sorted from blood. These receptors were taken from a human donor in good health.

This clone has only a few counts. V is TRBV2 and J is TRBJ2-7; possibly TRBD2 for D (7 bases). This CDR3 has 14 residues. The ends were cut back, 3 bases at V and 6 bases at J, with 15 bases in the middle. Germline CDR1 SNHLY, CDR2 FYNNEI. The CDR3 nucleotides read TGTGCCAGCAGTGAGGGGGGGGCCTCCGCCGAGCAGTACTTC. Its protein is CASSEGGASAEQYF. The full variable domain, its missing parts supplied by reference TRBV2 and TRBJ2-7, is EPEVTQTPSHQVTQMGQEVILRCVPISNHLYFYWYRQILGQKVEFLVSFYNNEISEKSEIFDDQFSVERPDGSNFTLKIRSTKLEDSAMYFCASSEGGASAEQYFGPGTRLTVT.

The V call is TRBV19, the J call TRBJ2-7, with D unresolved. The germline V gene encodes CDR1 LNHDA and CDR2 SQIVND (reference sequence). The CDR3 totals 13 residues. Trimming removed 4 bases from V and 0 bases from J, with 7 bases in between. CDR3 region: CASSRTGSYEQYF. The CDR3 DNA reads as TGTGCCAGTAGTAGAACGGGCTCCTACGAGCAGTACTTC.

V gene TRBV19 combines with J gene TRBJ1-2, with TRBD1 matching over 9 bases. The CDR3 consists of 16 residues. CDR1 LNHDA and CDR2 SQIVND come from the germline V gene (reference sequence). Germline trimming cut 9 bases from V and 4 bases from J; bases unmatched to any gene: 15. The CDR3 DNA is TGTGCCAGCTCAAGAATACAGGGGGCAAGTAGCTATGGCTACACCTTC. It yields the protein CASSRIQGASSYGYTF.

In its sample, this clone was seen a few times. V and J are TRBV4-1 and TRBJ2-7; 11 bases are shared with TRBD2. The ends lost 1 base at V and 0 bases at J; junction bases unmatched: 5. Germline V lookup: CDR1 MGHRA, CDR2 YSYEKL. The CDR3 covers 17 residues. The CDR3 is CASSQGRLAGNSYEQYF. CDR3 nucleotides: TGCGCCAGCAGCCAAGGTAGACTAGCGGGGAACTCCTACGAGCAGTACTTC.

This chain links TRBV2 with TRBJ2-7; 10 positions agree with TRBD1. The CDR3 consists of 12 residues. Germline values: CDR1 SNHLY, CDR2 FYNNEI. The V and J ends lost 4 bases and 6 bases, in that order; junction bases with no gene match: 0. For the CDR3, the DNA is TGTGCCAGCAGTGGGGACAGGGGCGAGCAGTACTTC. Translation: CASSGDRGEQYF. Full variable domain (remainder filled in from reference TRBV2 and TRBJ2-7): EPEVTQTPSHQVTQMGQEVILRCVPISNHLYFYWYRQILGQKVEFLVSFYNNEISEKSEIFDDQFSVERPDGSNFTLKIRSTKLEDSAMYFCASSGDRGEQYFGPGTRLTVT.

The chain employs TRBV10-3 and TRBJ2-7; TRBD1 is a possible D gene (5 bases). The germline V gene has CDR1 ENHRY and CDR2 SYGVKD. V was trimmed by 6 bases and J by 2 bases, leaving 11 bases between them. There are 13 residues in the CDR3. The CDR3 sequence: CAISDGQPYEQYF. The DNA of the CDR3 is TGTGCCATCAGCGATGGACAACCCTACGAGCAGTACTTC.

This clone was seen a handful of times. CDR3 sequence: CASQQVSLNQPQHF. CDR3 coding DNA: TGTGCCAGTCAACAGGTCAGCCTCAATCAGCCCCAGCATTTT. The chain couples TRBV28 to TRBJ1-5; TRBD1 is a possible D gene (5 bases). The CDR3 runs 14 residues. The V gene's germline CDR1 is MDHEN and CDR2 SYDVKM. V lost 9 bases, J lost 3 bases, and 15 bases lay in between.